Shown below are 30 T cell receptor beta chains from a single sample sequenced in a study of T cell repertoires in cytomegalovirus infection. TCRdb recomputed calls from the reads with MiXCR, one row per CDR3 protein. The table lists more than 200,000 distinct CDR3 sequences, approximately 10% of them singletons, with approximately 16% in the top ten. The source material was PBMCs. The receptors here all came from a human donor in good health (CMV status not recorded). Some clones in this sample may be carry-over from other donors' samples.

The V gene is TRBV18, the J gene TRBJ2-7; possible D gene TRBD1, 6 bases. The germline CDR1 and CDR2 sequences are KGHSH and LQKENI. The V end lost 6 bases, the J end lost 0 bases, and 21 bases lay between the germline ends. CDR3 length: 17 residues. CDR3 sequence reads: CASSKTLSGVSSYEQYF. CDR3 DNA sequence: TGTGCCAGCTCGAAGACTCTTTCAGGGGTGAGCTCCTACGAGCAGTACTTC.

Many counts were recorded for this clonotype. This rearrangement joins TRBV11-2 to TRBJ2-1; 8 bases line up with TRBD2. Unmatched junction bases numbered 10, after V lost 6 bases and J lost 0 bases. The CDR3 covers 17 residues. CDR1 SGHAT and CDR2 FQNNGV come from the germline V gene. The CDR3 sequence: CASRSQVGRDSYNEQFF. DNA of the CDR3: TGTGCCAGCAGATCCCAGGTCGGGAGGGACTCCTACAATGAGCAGTTCTTC.

In this sample, this clonotype turned up many times. The CDR3 region is CASSTRDSYGYTF. Written as DNA, the CDR3 is TGTGCCAGTAGTACCCGAGACAGCTATGGCTACACCTTC. V usage is TRBV19 and J usage is TRBJ1-2, with D perhaps matching TRBD1 (5 bases). This CDR3 comprises 13 residues. Per the germline V gene, CDR1 is LNHDA and CDR2 is SQIVND (reference sequence). V was cut by 4 bases and J by 4 bases, with 10 bases left in between. The full variable domain, with the rest looked up from reference TRBV19 and TRBJ1-2, is DGGITQSPKYLFRKEGQNVTLSCEQNLNHDAMYWYRQDPGQGLRLIYYSQIVNDFQKGDIAEGYSVSREKKESFPLTVTSAQKNPTAFYLCASSTRDSYGYTFGSGTRLTVV.

J is TRBJ1-1 and V is TRBV5-5; D gene unclear. The CDR3 spans 14 residues. Trimming shortened V by 2 bases and J by 1 base, and 9 bases separated the two germline ends. The V gene's germline CDR1 is SGHKS and CDR2 YYEKEE (reference sequence). This CDR3 is CASSLPRKNTEAFF. CDR3 nucleotides: TGTGCCAGCAGCTTACCCAGGAAGAACACTGAAGCTTTCTTT.

The chain joins TRBV5-1 to TRBJ1-1; D may be TRBD1 (5 bases). CDR1 and CDR2 from the germline V gene are SGHRS and YFSETQ. Trimming took off 0 bases at V and 1 base at J, with 13 bases between the two ends. CDR3 length: 16 residues. The chain's CDR3 is CASSLVSTQANTEAFF. The CDR3 DNA sequence: TGCGCCAGCAGCTTGGTCTCTACACAGGCGAACACTGAAGCTTTCTTT.

In its sample, this clonotype was seen many times. The rearrangement uses TRBV7-6 and TRBJ2-1; D is possibly TRBD2 (5 bases). CDR1 is SGHVS, CDR2 FNYEAQ, per germline. Trimming removed 1 base from V and 1 base from J, with 11 bases in between. This CDR3 contains 16 residues. The CDR3 here is CASSLDGSRSYNEQFF. CDR3 nucleotides: TGTGCCAGCAGCTTAGATGGGAGCCGTTCCTACAATGAGCAGTTCTTC.

This clonotype was seen many times. The CDR3 bases are TGTGCCAGCAGCTTAGTTCCCGGGGGCTCGAGCTCCTACAATGAGCAGTTCTTC. Translating gives CASSLVPGGSSSYNEQFF. The chain is built from TRBV7-6 and TRBJ2-1; D is possibly TRBD1 or TRBD2 (6 bases each). The V end lost 1 base, the J end lost 0 bases, and 16 bases lay between the germline ends. This CDR3 contains 18 residues. CDR1 is SGHVS, CDR2 FNYEAQ, per germline.

This clonotype was detected ten times or more. The V and J genes are TRBV7-2 and TRBJ2-7, with a tentative D call TRBD1 (5 bases). This CDR3 spans 13 amino acids. The ends were cut back, 2 bases at V and 5 bases at J, with 10 bases in the middle. Per the germline V gene, CDR1 is SGHTA and CDR2 is FQGNSA. Here the CDR3 DNA reads TGTGCCAGCAGCTTAAGTCAACAGGACGAGCAGTACTTC. Residues: CASSLSQQDEQYF.

The table lists this clonotype with many counts. This chain uses TRBV19 with TRBJ2-7, with 9 bases matching TRBD1. J gave up 7 bases and V 2 bases, and 6 bases lay outside the gene matches. The CDR3 loop spans 14 amino acids. Germline values: CDR1 LNHDA, CDR2 SQIVND (reference sequence). The chain's CDR3 is CASSIRTGEGEQYF. In DNA, the CDR3 is TGTGCCAGTAGTATAAGGACAGGGGAAGGTGAGCAGTACTTC.

This clonotype has a count of ten or more. CDR3: CASSPGSSPYGYTF. The CDR3 nucleotides are TGTGCCAGCAGTCCCGGCTCGTCCCCATATGGCTACACCTTC. This chain links TRBV7-9 with TRBJ1-2; no clear D. This CDR3 comprises 14 residues. Germline loops: CDR1 SEHNR, CDR2 FQNEAQ (reference sequence). With 6 bases removed from V and 5 bases from J, the gap between germline ends came to 16 bases.

Ten or more counts support this clonotype. This chain joins TRBV7-2 and TRBJ2-3; 8 nucleotides match TRBD2. CDR1 is SGHTA and CDR2 is FQGNSA in the germline V gene. V lost 3 bases and J lost 4; bases outside the gene matches: 6. The CDR3 is 15 residues long. The CDR3 reads CASSFLSGGPDTQYF. In DNA, the CDR3 is TGTGCCAGCAGCTTCCTGTCGGGAGGGCCAGATACGCAGTATTTT.

In its sample, this clonotype was seen many times. This chain links TRBV9 with TRBJ2-1; 10 bases are a match to TRBD2. This CDR3 spans 15 amino acids. Germline V gene data show CDR1 as SGDLS and CDR2 as YYNGEE. With 4 bases clipped from V and 10 bases from J, the junction kept 11 bases outside the gene matches. CDR3 residues: CASSPASGRAGEQFF. In DNA form, the CDR3 reads TGTGCCAGCAGCCCCGCGAGCGGGAGGGCTGGAGAGCAGTTCTTC.

This chain uses TRBV5-6 with TRBJ2-3, with D perhaps TRBD2 (6 bases). Trimming pared 4 bases from V and 0 bases from J, leaving 15 bases between. The CDR3 totals 16 residues. CDR1 is SGHDT, CDR2 YYEEEE, per germline. The DNA of the CDR3 is TGTGCCAGCAGCCCCCTTAGCGGACCTAGCACAGATACGCAGTATTTT. Protein: CASSPLSGPSTDTQYF.

The chain carries TRBV11-3 and TRBJ2-5; perhaps TRBD2 as D (5 bases). V was cut by 2 bases and J by 4 bases, with 11 bases left in between. CDR3 length: 14 residues. Germline CDR1 and CDR2: SGHNT and YENEEA. CDR3 sequence reads: CASSLRSGRETQYF. DNA of the CDR3: TGTGCCAGCAGCTTACGTTCGGGGAGAGAGACCCAGTACTTC.

The V call is TRBV20-1, the J call TRBJ1-4, with D possibly TRBD1 on 6 matching bases. The CDR3 loop spans 13 amino acids. CDR1 and CDR2 from the germline V gene are DFQATT and SNEGSKA (reference sequence). Trimming left V 5 bases short and J 7 bases short, with 14 bases between. CDR3: CSASVIGGEKLFF. Written as DNA, the CDR3 is TGCAGTGCTTCCGTTATAGGGGGTGAAAAACTGTTTTTT.

In this sample, this clonotype turned up many times. The chain links TRBV7-2 to TRBJ1-4, with D hard to call. The germline CDR1 and CDR2 sequences are SGHTA and FQGNSA. Deletions cut 5 bases from V and 0 bases from J, with 13 bases between. The CDR3 runs 16 residues. CDR3 sequence reads: CASSPETATTNEKLFF. In DNA form, the CDR3 reads TGTGCCAGCAGCCCCGAGACGGCTACAACTAATGAAAAACTGTTTTTT.

The table lists this clonotype with many counts. This chain connects TRBV7-6 to TRBJ2-5; 7 bases agree with TRBD1. Germline trimming cut 0 bases from V and 3 bases from J; bases unmatched to any gene: 1. CDR1 is SGHVS, CDR2 FNYEAQ, per germline. The CDR3 has 14 residues. CDR3 DNA sequence: TGTGCCAGCAGCTTAGCGGGGACAGAAGAGACCCAGTACTTC. It translates to CASSLAGTEETQYF.

This rearrangement joins TRBV29-1 to TRBJ1-5; 8 positions agree with TRBD1. V was clipped by 2 bases and J by 2 bases; unmatched bases: 5. In germline, CDR1 is SQVTM, CDR2 ANQGSEA. The CDR3 length is 15 residues. The CDR3 DNA follows: TGCAGCGTTGAAAGCCAGGACAGGGGCAATCAGCCCCAGCATTTT. Protein: CSVESQDRGNQPQHF.

This clonotype was observed a handful of times. The genes are TRBV28 and TRBJ1-1, with 8 positions matching TRBD1. Per the germline V gene, CDR1 is MDHEN and CDR2 is SYDVKM. J lost 5 bases, V lost 5 bases, and 7 bases had no gene match. The CDR3 totals 14 residues. This CDR3 reads CASSTTGVETEAFF. CDR3 nucleotides: TGTGCCAGCAGTACGACAGGGGTGGAGACTGAAGCTTTCTTT.

This clonotype was seen at least ten times. The J gene is TRBJ2-7, the V gene TRBV7-2; D might be TRBD1 (6 bases). The CDR3 has 15 amino acids. Between the trimmed V and J ends, which lost 1 base and 10 bases, there was a span of 20 bases. Germline CDR1 reads SGHTA; CDR2 reads FQGNSA. The CDR3 DNA is TGTGCCAGCAGCTTAGAGGCAGGGGAGATAAGCCACCAGTACTTC. Its protein is CASSLEAGEISHQYF.

The chain recombines TRBV20-1 with TRBJ2-5; a possible D gene is TRBD2 (7 bases). Germline loops: CDR1 DFQATT, CDR2 SNEGSKA (reference sequence). The CDR3 consists of 15 residues. The ends were cut back, 0 bases at V and 5 bases at J, with 16 bases in the middle. CDR3 nucleotide sequence: TGCAGTGCTAGAGATAGGAGGGGGGGCCGGGAGACCCAGTACTTC. It is translated as CSARDRRGGRETQYF.

This clonotype occurred a few times. V usage is TRBV6-6 and J usage is TRBJ2-3, with TRBD2 identical over 12 bases. Trimming at V came to 6 bases and at J to 1 base, leaving 5 bases not matched to a gene. In germline, CDR1 is MNHNY, CDR2 SVGAGI (reference sequence). The CDR3 runs 16 residues. CDR3 loop: CASRPSGGAGTDTQYF. The CDR3 region has the DNA TGTGCCAGCAGACCTAGCGGGGGGGCCGGCACAGATACGCAGTATTTT.

In this sample, this clonotype turned up a few times. The V and J genes are TRBV12-3 or TRBV12-4 and TRBJ1-3; no clear D gene. Trimming removed 5 bases from V and 0 bases from J, with 5 bases in between. This CDR3 contains 13 residues. The CDR3 is CASSLFSGNTIYF. The DNA of the CDR3 is TGTGCCAGCAGTCTCTTCTCTGGAAACACCATATATTTT.

This clonotype was observed many times. J is TRBJ1-5 and V is TRBV7-2; D unclear. Deletions cut 5 bases from V and 7 bases from J, with 12 bases between. Germline V CDR1 and CDR2: SGHTA, FQGNSA. The CDR3 sequence is 13 residues long. This CDR3 reads CASSPRPLQPQHF. In nucleotides, the CDR3 is TGTGCCAGCAGCCCCAGACCCTTACAGCCCCAGCATTTT.

This clonotype was seen many times. The chain uses TRBV27 and TRBJ1-1, with D uncertain. The V gene lost 0 bases and the J gene lost 1 base, with 6 bases spanning the gap. CDR3 length: 14 amino acids. The V gene's germline CDR1 is MNHEY and CDR2 SMNVEV (reference sequence). The CDR3 loop reads CASSLSGGNTEAFF. CDR3 nucleotides: TGTGCCAGCAGTTTATCAGGAGGGAACACTGAAGCTTTCTTT.

There are many counts of this clonotype. This chain uses TRBV28 with TRBJ2-6, with D possibly matching TRBD2 (5 bases). The CDR3 covers 15 residues. The germline gives CDR1 MDHEN, CDR2 SYDVKM. Trimming left V 4 bases short and J 2 bases short, with 9 bases between. Written as DNA, the CDR3 is TGTGCCAGCAGTTACGGGGTAACTGGGGCCAACGTCCTGACTTTC. This sequence encodes CASSYGVTGANVLTF.

Details on this clonotype: One base away lies a much larger clone, so this may be a sequencing read error. The CDR3 loop reads CASSSRGQDNERFF. The CDR3 DNA reads TGTGCCAGCAGCTCGAGGGGGCAAGACAATGAGCGGTTCTTC. The chain links TRBV7-2 to TRBJ2-1; 7 positions match TRBD1. The CDR3 loop spans 14 amino acids. CDR1 is SGHTA, CDR2 FQGNSA, per germline.

This clonotype was seen more than once but under ten times. The rearrangement uses TRBV7-9 and TRBJ2-1; TRBD2 aligns across 8 bases. This CDR3 has 15 amino acids. CDR1 and CDR2 (germline): SEHNR, FQNEAQ (reference sequence). V was pared by 4 bases and J by 5 bases, with 7 bases of the junction left unmatched. In nucleotides, the CDR3 is TGTGCCAGCAGCTCCCGTAGCGGGGCCGACAATGAGCAGTTCTTC. Its translation: CASSSRSGADNEQFF.

This clonotype was counted many times. The chain has TRBV7-2 and TRBJ2-3; TRBD2 agrees at 9 bases. This CDR3 has 16 residues. Germline CDR1 and CDR2: SGHTA and FQGNSA. V lost 1 base to trimming and J lost 3 bases; unmatched junction nucleotides: 5. This CDR3 is CASSLVLAGYTDTQYF. Written as DNA, the CDR3 is TGTGCCAGCAGCTTAGTCCTAGCGGGGTATACAGATACGCAGTATTTT.

For this clonotype: Possible read error: a much larger clone is one base away. The rearrangement joins TRBV4-3 to TRBJ1-1; the D gene is possibly TRBD1 (5 bases). Trimming shortened V by 0 bases and J by 0 bases, and 14 bases separated the two germline ends. The length of the CDR3 is 17 residues. Germline V CDR1 and CDR2: LGHNA, YSLEER. Here the CDR3 reads CASSQDEGQALNTEAFF. CDR3 in DNA: TGCGCCAGCAGCCAAGATGAGGGGCAGGCCCTGAACACTGAAGCTTTCTTT.